This T cell receptor (beta chain) derives from a study of T cell changes during pregnancy in multiple sclerosis. Assay used: immunoSEQ multiplex PCR; TCRdb lists only in-frame clones, some missing. The sample includes about 67,000 clones, approximately 90% of them seen just once. J gave up 4 bases and V 1 base, and 6 bases lay outside the gene matches. From germline, CDR1 is SGHAT and CDR2 FQNNGV. This CDR3 comprises 16 residues. This clone has a single count. The receptor comes from a female donor with multiple sclerosis, enrolled in a pregnancy study. J is TRBJ2-5 and V is TRBV11-2; TRBD1 matches 10 bases. The sample was peripheral blood, taken after pregnancy. The CDR3 sequence: CASSLARTGGRETQYF. The CDR3, as DNA: TGTGCCAGCAGCTTAGCCCGGACAGGGGGAAGAGAGACCCAGTACTTC.